A single sample is the source of the 28 T cell receptor beta chains below, sequenced in a study of cytotoxic CD8 clonotypes in ibrutinib-treated CLL. The table came from immunoSEQ multiplex PCR; TCRdb's copy has only in-frame clones and leaves some out. The repertoire holds a few hundred thousand clones, with almost 80% as singletons. This specimen consisted of PBMCs, obtained before ibrutinib treatment. Every receptor here comes from a human donor with chronic lymphocytic leukemia.

The chain employs TRBV27 and TRBJ2-7, with TRBD1 matching over 9 bases. CDR3 length equals 17 residues. V was clipped by 3 bases and J by 4 bases; unmatched bases: 13. CDR1 is MNHEY, CDR2 SMNVEV, per germline (reference sequence). CDR3 DNA: TGTGCCAGCAGTTTCCGGGACAGGGCAATTCTACCTTACGAGCAGTACTTC. Protein: CASSFRDRAILPYEQYF.

The V gene is TRBV7-9, the J gene TRBJ2-1; D gene unclear. This CDR3 comprises 13 residues. Germline V lookup: CDR1 SEHNR, CDR2 FQNEAQ (reference sequence). V was shortened by 1 base and J by 4 bases, with 5 bases between the two germline ends. CDR3 DNA sequence: TGTGCCAGCAGCTTAGTGACTTACAATGAGCAGTTCTTC. This encodes CASSLVTYNEQFF.

The J gene is TRBJ2-5, the V gene TRBV18; 9 nucleotides align to TRBD2. There are 15 residues in the CDR3. From germline, CDR1 is KGHSH and CDR2 LQKENI. J gave up 6 bases and V 0 bases, and 5 bases lay outside the gene matches. The chain's CDR3 is CASSPPGLAGQTQYF. The DNA for the CDR3 is TGTGCCAGCTCACCACCGGGACTAGCAGGGCAGACCCAGTACTTC.

J is TRBJ1-3 and V is TRBV19, with a possible D match to TRBD1 (5 bases). Trimming took 5 bases from V and 4 from J, leaving 18 bases between them. Germline-derived CDR1 and CDR2 are LNHDA and SQIVND (reference sequence). The CDR3 has 16 residues. CDR3 region: CASSWGETAGGNTIYF. CDR3 DNA: TGTGCCAGTAGTTGGGGGGAGACTGCCGGCGGAAACACCATATATTTT.

The chain has TRBV11-3 and TRBJ1-1; D is perhaps TRBD1 (6 bases). CDR1 and CDR2 (germline): SGHNT, YENEEA. V dropped 5 bases and J dropped 8 bases, with 12 bases sitting between them. This CDR3 has 12 residues. The chain's CDR3 is CASSQKTGEAFF. The DNA for the CDR3 is TGTGCCAGCAGCCAGAAAACAGGGGAAGCTTTCTTT. Looking up the rest from reference TRBV11-3 and TRBJ1-1 gives the full variable domain: EAGVVQSPRYKIIEKKQPVAFWCNPISGHNTLYWYLQNLGQGPELLIRYENEEAVDDSQLPKDRFSAERLKGVDSTLKIQPAELGDSAVYLCASSQKTGEAFFGQGTRLTVV.

This clone was found a few times. The chain has TRBV18 and TRBJ1-2; D may be TRBD1 (5 bases). CDR1 is KGHSH, CDR2 LQKENI, per germline. Deletions cut 4 bases from V and 5 bases from J, with 17 bases between. CDR3 size: 15 residues. CDR3 loop: CASSLVAGDGYGYTF. The CDR3 bases are TGTGCCAGCTCACTCGTAGCGGGGGACGGGTATGGCTACACCTTC.

In its sample, this clone was seen a few times. The gene calls are TRBV25-1 and TRBJ2-5; 7 nucleotides match TRBD1. The germline gives CDR1 MGHDK, CDR2 SYGVNS. The CDR3 runs 16 residues. Trimming took 1 base from V and 0 from J; bases not matched to a gene: 5. The CDR3 loop reads CASSEWVQGYQETQYF. Here the CDR3 DNA reads TGTGCCAGCAGTGAATGGGTACAGGGGTACCAAGAGACCCAGTACTTC.

V gene TRBV7-9 combines with J gene TRBJ2-5; a weak D match, TRBD2 (6 bases). The CDR3 is made up of 14 amino acids. Germline-derived CDR1 and CDR2 are SEHNR and FQNEAQ (reference sequence). Deletions cut 1 base from V and 4 bases from J, with 10 bases between. The CDR3 region has the DNA TGTGCCAGCAGCTTAGTTGGGGGGACAGAGACCCAGTACTTC. It encodes CASSLVGGTETQYF.

This rearrangement joins TRBV9 to TRBJ2-2; 8 bases map to TRBD2. The CDR3 is 14 residues long. V gave up 3 bases and J gave up 7 bases; unmatched junction bases: 5. Looked up from germline, CDR1 is SGDLS and CDR2 is YYNGEE. CDR3 region: CASSAGLGGGELFF. The DNA of the CDR3 is TGTGCCAGCAGCGCGGGACTAGGCGGCGGGGAGCTGTTTTTT.

The chain recombines TRBV6-1 with TRBJ2-7; tentatively, D is TRBD1 (6 bases). Germline V lookup: CDR1 MNHNS, CDR2 SASEGT. Trimming cost V 7 bases and J 7 bases, with 20 bases left between them. The CDR3 loop spans 14 amino acids. The CDR3 coding sequence is TGTGCCAGCATAGGGGACACCATTTTTTTGGAGCAGTACTTC. Translated, it gives CASIGDTIFLEQYF.

V and J are TRBV9 and TRBJ1-3; D ambiguous. CDR1 and CDR2 (germline): SGDLS, YYNGEE. V was trimmed by 4 bases and J by 0 bases, leaving 8 bases between them. The CDR3 runs 14 residues. As DNA, the CDR3 is TGTGCCAGCAGCCCCGGCGGCTCTGGAAACACCATATATTTT. Amino acids: CASSPGGSGNTIYF.

This chain connects TRBV2 to TRBJ2-7; possibly TRBD1 for D (6 bases). Trimming shortened V by 6 bases and J by 2 bases, and 8 bases separated the two germline ends. The CDR3 has 12 residues. CDR1 SNHLY and CDR2 FYNNEI come from the germline V gene. The CDR3 nucleotides are TGTGCCAGCAGAGGGACACCCTACGAGCAGTACTTC. It specifies CASRGTPYEQYF.

The chain combines TRBV4-2 with TRBJ2-7; D is tentatively TRBD1 or TRBD2 (7 bases each). Germline V gives CDR1 LGHNA, CDR2 YNFKEQ. This CDR3 contains 15 residues. The V end was cut by 7 bases, the J end by 2 bases, with 18 bases between. CDR3 region: CASTPGGRGTYEQYF. Written as DNA, the CDR3 is TGTGCCAGCACCCCAGGGGGGCGGGGGACCTACGAGCAGTACTTC.

The chain combines TRBV25-1 with TRBJ2-1, with D possibly called TRBD1 or TRBD2 (5 bases each). The CDR3 covers 16 residues. The germline gives CDR1 MGHDK, CDR2 SYGVNS. Trimming shortened V by 2 bases and J by 2 bases, and 13 bases separated the two germline ends. CDR3 sequence (DNA): TGTGCCAGCAGTGAAAGAGGGGACCCCCCCTACAATGAGCAGTTCTTC. Encoded protein: CASSERGDPPYNEQFF. Variable domain in full (rest from reference TRBV25-1 and TRBJ2-1): EADIYQTPRYLVIGTGKKITLECSQTMGHDKMYWYQQDPGMELHLIHYSYGVNSTEKGDLSSESTVSRIRTEHFPLTLESARPSHTSQYLCASSERGDPPYNEQFFGPGTRLTVL.

The V call is TRBV7-9, the J call TRBJ2-6; D possibly uses TRBD1 or TRBD2 (7 bases each). The CDR3 extends over 18 amino acids. Germline V gene lookup returns CDR1 SEHNR and CDR2 FQNEAQ (reference sequence). Trimming removed 3 bases at V and 1 base at J, with 16 bases between. This CDR3 reads CASSLTGRVASGANVLTF. The CDR3 DNA reads as TGTGCCAGCAGCTTGACAGGGAGGGTCGCGTCTGGGGCCAACGTCCTGACTTTC.

The chain employs TRBV29-1 and TRBJ2-1; 8 nucleotides match TRBD2. The ends lost 6 bases at V and 4 bases at J; junction bases unmatched: 8. The CDR3 is 14 residues long. In germline, CDR1 is SQVTM, CDR2 ANQGSEA. Here the CDR3 DNA reads TGCAGCGTCGAAACTAGCGGTGCGTACAATGAGCAGTTCTTC. Protein product: CSVETSGAYNEQFF.

There are a few counts of this clone. The chain recombines TRBV4-1 with TRBJ2-1; possible D gene TRBD1, 6 bases. Looked up from germline, CDR1 is MGHRA and CDR2 is YSYEKL. Trimming left V 8 bases short and J 1 base short, with 18 bases between. The CDR3 is made up of 16 amino acids. CDR3 nucleotides: TGCGCCAGCGGGGCACGAAGAGGGACATCCTACAATGAGCAGTTCTTC. Translating gives CASGARRGTSYNEQFF.

To note about this clone: Other DNA sequences of this sample code for an identical CDR3. The chain links TRBV7-2 to TRBJ2-7; D is ambiguous. Trimming pared 5 bases from V and 4 bases from J, leaving 6 bases between. Germline V gives CDR1 SGHTA, CDR2 FQGNSA. CDR3 length: 11 residues. The CDR3 here is CASSLEYEQYF. DNA of the CDR3: TGTGCCAGCAGCCTCGAGTACGAGCAGTACTTC.

The chain recombines TRBV28 with TRBJ2-2; possible D gene TRBD2, 6 bases. Deletions cut 6 bases from V and 4 bases from J, with 9 bases between. The germline V gene encodes CDR1 MDHEN and CDR2 SYDVKM. The CDR3 runs to 13 residues. The CDR3 DNA sequence: TGTGCCAGCAGGGCCGGGGGCACCGGGGAGCTGTTTTTT. Translating it yields CASRAGGTGELFF.

The rearrangement links TRBV11-2 to TRBJ2-7; 10 nucleotides line up with TRBD1. The V segment lost 4 bases and the J segment 4 bases; nucleotides outside the gene matches: 1. The CDR3 sequence is 13 residues long. CDR1 and CDR2 from the germline V gene are SGHAT and FQNNGV. This CDR3 reads CASSWGQGYEQYF. The CDR3 DNA sequence: TGTGCCAGCAGCTGGGGACAGGGGTACGAGCAGTACTTC.

The chain joins TRBV6-1 to TRBJ2-4; D not certain. The V end lost 2 bases, the J end lost 0 bases, and 11 bases lay between the germline ends. In germline, CDR1 is MNHNS, CDR2 SASEGT. CDR3 length equals 16 residues. This CDR3 is CASSELGLLAKNIQYF. The CDR3 DNA reads TGTGCCAGCAGTGAATTGGGCCTGCTAGCCAAAAACATTCAGTACTTC.

The gene calls are TRBV10-3 and TRBJ1-1, with D unresolved. There are 13 residues in the CDR3. Trimming pared 7 bases from V and 1 base from J, leaving 10 bases between. Germline CDR1 is ENHRY and CDR2 is SYGVKD. The CDR3 DNA follows: TGTGCCATCAACGGCGGCGAGAACACTGAAGCTTTCTTT. Residues: CAINGGENTEAFF.

This chain connects TRBV29-1 to TRBJ1-5, with TRBD1 matching over 9 bases. The CDR3 is 16 amino acids. Per the germline V gene, CDR1 is SQVTM and CDR2 is ANQGSEA. Written as DNA, the CDR3 is TGCACCCCCCCCGGACAGGGGATGGATAGCAATCAGCCCCAGCATTTT. Its translation: CTPPGQGMDSNQPQHF.

CDR3 sequence (DNA): TGTGCCAGCAGCCCCTTAATGGGAAACACCTACGAGCAGTACTTC. Residues: CASSPLMGNTYEQYF. This chain joins TRBV7-2 and TRBJ2-7; the D is unclear. The CDR3 consists of 15 residues. The V gene's germline CDR1 is SGHTA and CDR2 FQGNSA. With 5 bases removed from V and 2 bases from J, the gap between germline ends came to 16 bases.

This chain links TRBV6-5 with TRBJ1-5; D gene ambiguous. This CDR3 has 12 amino acids. V was cut by 5 bases and J by 9 bases, with 11 bases left in between. Germline-derived CDR1 and CDR2 are MNHEY and SVGAGI. CDR3 DNA: TGTGCCAGCAGTCCCGGAAACAGGCCCCAGCATTTT. Amino acids: CASSPGNRPQHF.

The chain joins TRBV7-2 to TRBJ2-3; a weak D match, TRBD2 (6 bases). The CDR3 totals 13 residues. Germline lookup yields CDR1 SGHTA and CDR2 FQGNSA. Trimming stripped 7 bases from V and 4 bases from J, with 12 bases between. The CDR3 is CASNRERADTQYF. As DNA, the CDR3 is TGTGCCAGCAATCGGGAGCGGGCAGATACGCAGTATTTT.

This sequence joins TRBV2 and TRBJ2-5, with 8 bases that match TRBD2. The germline CDR1 and CDR2 sequences are SNHLY and FYNNEI. CDR3 length: 15 residues. The ends lost 4 bases at V and 2 bases at J; junction bases unmatched: 6. CDR3 region: CASSGLATPQETQYF. The CDR3 nucleotides are TGTGCCAGCAGTGGACTAGCGACACCTCAAGAGACCCAGTACTTC.

DNA for the CDR3: TGTGCCGTTCTCGGGGGACAAACTAACGACGAGCAGTACTTC. Translated, it gives CAVLGGQTNDEQYF. The chain couples TRBV28 to TRBJ2-7; D could derive from TRBD1 or TRBD2 (6 bases each). Germline V gene lookup returns CDR1 MDHEN and CDR2 SYDVKM. Trimming removed 11 bases from V and 5 bases from J, with 22 bases in between. The CDR3 spans 14 residues.